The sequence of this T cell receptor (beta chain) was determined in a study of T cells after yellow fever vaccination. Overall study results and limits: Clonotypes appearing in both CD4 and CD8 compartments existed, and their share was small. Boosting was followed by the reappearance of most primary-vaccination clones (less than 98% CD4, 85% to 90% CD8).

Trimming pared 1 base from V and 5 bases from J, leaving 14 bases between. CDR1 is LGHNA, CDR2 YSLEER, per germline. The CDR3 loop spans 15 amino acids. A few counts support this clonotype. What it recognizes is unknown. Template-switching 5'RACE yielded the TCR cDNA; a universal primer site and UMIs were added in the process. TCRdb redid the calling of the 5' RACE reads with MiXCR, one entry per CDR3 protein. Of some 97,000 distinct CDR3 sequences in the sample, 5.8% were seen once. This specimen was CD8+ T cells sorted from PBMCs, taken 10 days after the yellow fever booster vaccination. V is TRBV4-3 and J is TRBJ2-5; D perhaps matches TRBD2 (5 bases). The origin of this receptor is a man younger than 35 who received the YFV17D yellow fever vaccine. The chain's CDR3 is CASSQGFRSGETQYF. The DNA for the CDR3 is TGCGCCAGCAGCCAAGGTTTTCGCTCGGGGGAGACCCAGTACTTC.